The 5 T cell receptor beta chains in this list originate from one sample, sequenced in a study of control samples from healthy donors and cancer patients. Data came from immunoSEQ multiplex PCR; TCRdb stores just in-frame clones and leaves some out. The data show approximately 140,000 clones, with over 85% seen just once and more than 4.5% held by the top ten. The sequencing sample was made of blood. These receptors came from a man aged 18 to 29 in good health.

V gene TRBV4-1 combines with J gene TRBJ2-1, with 7 nucleotides matching TRBD2. The CDR3 consists of 18 residues. In germline, CDR1 is MGHRA, CDR2 YSYEKL. Trimming at V came to 0 bases and at J to 8 bases, leaving 16 bases not matched to a gene. The CDR3 loop is CASSQDPPVGRGIYEQFF. CDR3 in DNA: TGCGCCAGCAGCCAAGACCCCCCAGTTGGGCGGGGGATTTATGAGCAGTTCTTC.

V gene TRBV15 combines with J gene TRBJ2-5, with a tentative D call TRBD2 (6 bases). V shed 5 bases and J shed 5 bases, with 21 bases lying between them. The CDR3 runs 16 residues. CDR1 and CDR2 from the germline V gene are LNHNV and YYDKDF (reference sequence). CDR3 in amino acids: CATSRSLRDSKETQYF. CDR3 bases: TGTGCCACCAGCCGTTCGCTCCGGGACTCCAAGGAGACCCAGTACTTC.

This chain links TRBV6-1 with TRBJ1-5; weak D call: TRBD1 (6 bases). This CDR3 spans 13 amino acids. Germline V gene sequence: CDR1 MNHNS, CDR2 SASEGT. Trimming took 3 bases from V and 5 from J, leaving 8 bases between them. CDR3 residues: CASSERGDQPQHF. The CDR3 region has the DNA TGTGCCAGCAGTGAGAGGGGGGATCAGCCCCAGCATTTT.

The rearrangement joins TRBV5-6 to TRBJ1-3; D unclear. Trimming removed 0 bases at V and 3 bases at J, with 13 bases between. The CDR3 runs to 16 residues. Germline V lookup: CDR1 SGHDT, CDR2 YYEEEE. CDR3 loop: CASSLGVSVGGNTIYF. The CDR3 DNA reads TGTGCCAGCAGCTTGGGAGTCAGTGTAGGTGGAAACACCATATATTTT.

The chain is built from TRBV5-6 and TRBJ1-1, with D possibly TRBD1 on 5 matching bases. Trimming shortened V by 2 bases and J by 11 bases, and 13 bases separated the two germline ends. Germline loops: CDR1 SGHDT, CDR2 YYEEEE. The CDR3 consists of 12 residues. CDR3: CASSFGGVAAFF. DNA of the CDR3: TGTGCCAGCAGCTTTGGGGGGGTAGCGGCTTTCTTT.